This TCR beta chain was recorded in a study of cytomegalovirus exposure and HLA in healthy donors. Comment on this clone: Its cognate antigen is unknown.

Study-wide points: Reports indicate that TCR beta sequences accurately predicted the HLA-A and HLA-B alleles of most subjects. TCR beta V- and J-gene trimming was later associated with a missense DCLRE1C variant. What was likely a sequencing artifact was a cluster of highly shared sequence variants. Most TCRs appeared rarely, but some public TCRs recurred in many donors.

Both 60 Vbeta primers and 13 Jbeta primers went into the PCR. Assay used: immunoSEQ multiplex PCR; TCRdb lists only in-frame clones, some missing. The sample records roughly 220,000 clones, 70% being singletons. V shed 3 bases, J shed 9 bases, and the junction held 9 bases outside the gene matches. Per germline, CDR1 WNHNN and CDR2 SYGVQD (reference sequence). There are 14 residues in the CDR3. The sequencing sample was made of PBMCs. The TCR was taken from a man in his forties or fifties in good health and CMV-seropositive. V usage is TRBV10-1 and J usage is TRBJ1-2; the match to TRBD1 covers 8 bases. The CDR3 reads CASSDGQGLRRYTF. The CDR3 region has the DNA TGCGCCAGCAGTGATGGACAGGGTTTACGGCGCTACACCTTC.